This record concerns one T cell receptor (beta chain) sequence. The record originates from a study of blood T cell repertoires in COVID-19. Overall study: PBMCs, B-cell-depleted T cells, or T cells were the source of the cDNA or gDNA that made up the material.

Germline V gene data show CDR1 as SNHLY and CDR2 as FYNNEI. Trimming took 6 bases from V and 6 from J, leaving 11 bases between them. The CDR3 sequence is 13 residues long. The assay was immunoSEQ multiplex PCR, and TCRdb's table has in-frame clones only and misses some. The sample lists under 350,000 clones, about 89% seen once, with approximately 4.6% in the top ten. The sample comprised peripheral blood. The TCR originated in a man aged 40-50 years with acute or convalescent COVID-19. This chain joins TRBV2 and TRBJ2-2; TRBD2 is a possible D gene (5 bases). In DNA, the CDR3 is TGTGCCAGCAGGTTACTAGTATCCGGGGAGCTGTTTTTT. This codes for CASRLLVSGELFF.